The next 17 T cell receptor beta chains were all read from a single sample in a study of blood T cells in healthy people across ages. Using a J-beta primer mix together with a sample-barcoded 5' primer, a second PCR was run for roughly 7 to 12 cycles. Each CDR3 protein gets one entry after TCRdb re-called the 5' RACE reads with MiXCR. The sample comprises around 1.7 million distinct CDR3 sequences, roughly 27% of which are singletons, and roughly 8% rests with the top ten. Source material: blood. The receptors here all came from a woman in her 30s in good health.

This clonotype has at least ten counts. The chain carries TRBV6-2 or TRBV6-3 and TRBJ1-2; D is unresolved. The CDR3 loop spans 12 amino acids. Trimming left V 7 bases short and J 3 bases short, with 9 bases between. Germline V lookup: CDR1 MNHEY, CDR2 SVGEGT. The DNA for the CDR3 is TGTGCCAGCACCTCAGTATACTATGGCTACACCTTC. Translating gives CASTSVYYGYTF.

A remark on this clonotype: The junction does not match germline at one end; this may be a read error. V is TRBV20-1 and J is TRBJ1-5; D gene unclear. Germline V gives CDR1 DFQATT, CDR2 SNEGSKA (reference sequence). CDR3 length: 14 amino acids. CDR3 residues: CSTRDPGESQPQHF. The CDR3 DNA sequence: TGCAGTACTAGAGATCCCGGGGAAAGTCAGCCCCAGCATTTT.

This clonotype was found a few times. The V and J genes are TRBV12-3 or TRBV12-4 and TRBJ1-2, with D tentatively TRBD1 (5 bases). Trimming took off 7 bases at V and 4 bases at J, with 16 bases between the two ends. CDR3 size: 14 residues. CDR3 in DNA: TGTGCCAGCAATACCATGGGACCGACCTATGGCTACACCTTC. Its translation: CASNTMGPTYGYTF.

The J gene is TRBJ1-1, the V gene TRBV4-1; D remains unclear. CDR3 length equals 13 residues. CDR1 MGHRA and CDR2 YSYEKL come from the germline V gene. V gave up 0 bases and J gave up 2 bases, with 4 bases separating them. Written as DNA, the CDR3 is TGCGCCAGCAGCCAAGAGATTAACACTGAAGCTTTCTTT. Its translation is CASSQEINTEAFF.

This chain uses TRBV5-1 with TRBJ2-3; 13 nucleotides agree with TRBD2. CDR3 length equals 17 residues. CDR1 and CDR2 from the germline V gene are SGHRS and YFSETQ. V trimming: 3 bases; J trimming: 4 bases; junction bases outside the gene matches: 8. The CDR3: CASSSRTSGRSADTQYF. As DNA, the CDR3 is TGCGCCAGCAGCTCGAGGACTAGCGGGAGATCGGCAGATACGCAGTATTTT.

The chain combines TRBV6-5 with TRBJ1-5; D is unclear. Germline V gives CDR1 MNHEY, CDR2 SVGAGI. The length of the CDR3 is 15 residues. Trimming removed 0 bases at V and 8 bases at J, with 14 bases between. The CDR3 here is CASSYSRRDMKPQHF. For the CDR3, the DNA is TGTGCCAGCAGTTACTCGAGACGGGATATGAAGCCCCAGCATTTT.

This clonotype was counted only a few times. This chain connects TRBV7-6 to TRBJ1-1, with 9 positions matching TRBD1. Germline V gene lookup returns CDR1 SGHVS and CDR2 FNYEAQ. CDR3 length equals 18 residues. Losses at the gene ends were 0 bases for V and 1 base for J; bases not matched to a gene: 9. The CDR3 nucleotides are TGTGCCAGCAGCTTAGCCGGGACAGGGCCTCGGGCGAACACTGAAGCTTTCTTT. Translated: CASSLAGTGPRANTEAFF.

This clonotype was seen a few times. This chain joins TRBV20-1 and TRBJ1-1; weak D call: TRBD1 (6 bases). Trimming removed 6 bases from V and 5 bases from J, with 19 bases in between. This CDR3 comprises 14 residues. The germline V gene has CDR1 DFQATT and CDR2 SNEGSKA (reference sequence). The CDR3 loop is CSATGGGGRTEAFF. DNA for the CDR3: TGCAGTGCCACAGGAGGAGGGGGAAGGACTGAAGCTTTCTTT.

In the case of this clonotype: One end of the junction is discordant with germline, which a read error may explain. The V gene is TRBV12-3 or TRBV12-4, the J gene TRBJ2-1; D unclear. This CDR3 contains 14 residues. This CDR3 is CASRLGYKYNEQFF. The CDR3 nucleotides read TGTGCCAGCAGGTTAGGTTACAAATACAATGAGCAGTTCTTC.

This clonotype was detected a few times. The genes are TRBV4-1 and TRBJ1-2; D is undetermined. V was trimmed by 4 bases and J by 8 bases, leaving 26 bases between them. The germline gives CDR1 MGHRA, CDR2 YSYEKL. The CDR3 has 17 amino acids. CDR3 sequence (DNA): TGCGCCAGCAGCCCAAGACTCGACGGCGGGCTGACTTTGGGCTACACCTTC. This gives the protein CASSPRLDGGLTLGYTF.

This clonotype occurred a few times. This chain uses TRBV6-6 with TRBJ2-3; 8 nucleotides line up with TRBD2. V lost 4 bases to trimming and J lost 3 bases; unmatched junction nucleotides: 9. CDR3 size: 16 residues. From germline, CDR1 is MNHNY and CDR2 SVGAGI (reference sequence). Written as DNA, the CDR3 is TGTGCCAGCAGTTCGACGAGCGGGGGCGGAACAGATACGCAGTATTTT. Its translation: CASSSTSGGGTDTQYF.

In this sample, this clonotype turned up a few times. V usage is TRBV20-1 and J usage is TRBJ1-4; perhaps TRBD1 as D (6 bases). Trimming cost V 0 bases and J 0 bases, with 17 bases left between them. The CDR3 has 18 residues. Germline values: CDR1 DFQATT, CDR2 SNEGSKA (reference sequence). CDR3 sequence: CSAREPGTNRATNEKLFF. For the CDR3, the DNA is TGCAGTGCTAGAGAGCCCGGGACAAACAGAGCAACTAATGAAAAACTGTTTTTT.

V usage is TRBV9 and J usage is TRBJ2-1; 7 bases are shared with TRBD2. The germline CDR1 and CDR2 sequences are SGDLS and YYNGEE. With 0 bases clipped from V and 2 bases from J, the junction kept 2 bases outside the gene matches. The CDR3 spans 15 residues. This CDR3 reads CASSVVGGTYNEQFF. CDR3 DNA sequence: TGTGCCAGCAGCGTAGTGGGGGGGACCTACAATGAGCAGTTCTTC. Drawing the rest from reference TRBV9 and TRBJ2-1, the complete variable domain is DSGVTQTPKHLITATGQRVTLRCSPRSGDLSVYWYQQSLDQGLQFLIQYYNGEERAKGNILERFSAQQFPDLHSELNLSSLELGDSALYFCASSVVGGTYNEQFFGPGTRLTVL.

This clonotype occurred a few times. CDR3 residues: CASSQDPRRLNTEAFF. The CDR3 region has the DNA TGCGCCAGCAGCCAAGACCCGCGGAGGTTGAACACTGAAGCTTTCTTT. This rearrangement joins TRBV4-1 to TRBJ1-1; D gene ambiguous. Germline V lookup: CDR1 MGHRA, CDR2 YSYEKL. This CDR3 is 16 amino acids long. V was pared by 0 bases and J by 0 bases, with 11 bases between.

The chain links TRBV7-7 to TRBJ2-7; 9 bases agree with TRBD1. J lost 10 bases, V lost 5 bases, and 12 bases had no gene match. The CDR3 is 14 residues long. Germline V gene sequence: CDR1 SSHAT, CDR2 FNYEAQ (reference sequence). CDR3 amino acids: CASSGGTGKEIQYF. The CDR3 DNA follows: TGTGCCAGCAGCGGCGGGACAGGGAAAGAGATCCAGTACTTC.

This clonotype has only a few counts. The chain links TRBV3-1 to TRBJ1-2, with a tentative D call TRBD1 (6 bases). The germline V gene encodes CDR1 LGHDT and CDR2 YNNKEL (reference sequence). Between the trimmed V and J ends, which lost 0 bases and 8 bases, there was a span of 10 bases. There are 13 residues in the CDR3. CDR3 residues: CASSQEGTRGYTF. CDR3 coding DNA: TGTGCCAGCAGCCAAGAAGGGACAAGGGGCTACACCTTC.

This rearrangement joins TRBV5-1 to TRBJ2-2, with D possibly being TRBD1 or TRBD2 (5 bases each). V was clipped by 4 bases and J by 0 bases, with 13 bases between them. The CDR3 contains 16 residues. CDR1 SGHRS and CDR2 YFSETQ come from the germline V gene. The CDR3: CASSHPRGANTGELFF. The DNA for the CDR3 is TGCGCCAGCAGCCACCCGAGGGGAGCGAACACCGGGGAGCTGTTTTTT.